A selection of T cell receptor beta chains follows, all from one sample in a study of cytomegalovirus exposure and HLA in healthy donors. The repertoire was sequenced with immunoSEQ multiplex PCR; TCRdb's copy has only in-frame clones and lacks some. The sample yields around 200,000 clones, about 91% seen once. What was sequenced was PBMCs. These receptors originate from a woman younger than 35 in good health and CMV-seronegative. CDR3s include the opening cysteine and the closing phenylalanine or tryptophan. D genes are given only for firm matches. Some rows mark clone size as missing; the rest say once, few, many or name a class of expanded clone.

J gene,D gene,clone size,V gene,CDR3 protein,CDR3 DNA
TRBJ2-1,TRBD2,-,TRBV7-9,CASSSSGTSFNEQFF,TGTGCCAGCAGCTCAAGCGGGACCTCTTTCAATGAGCAGTTCTTC
TRBJ2-5,-,-,TRBV30,CAWSVGQGKTQYF,TGTGCCTGGAGTGTTGGGCAGGGAAAGACCCAGTACTTC
TRBJ2-5,TRBD1,-,TRBV7-9,CASSARGTAIQETQYF,TGTGCCAGCAGCGCTCGAGGGACAGCTATTCAAGAGACCCAGTACTTC
TRBJ1-3,-,-,TRBV18,CASSPLSGNSGNTIYF,TGTGCCAGCTCACCACTTTCAGGGAATTCTGGAAACACCATATATTTT
TRBJ2-3,TRBD1,-,TRBV5-4,CASSWTGGGTDTQYF,TGTGCCAGCAGCTGGACAGGGGGCGGCACAGATACGCAGTATTTT
TRBJ2-3,TRBD2,-,TRBV29-1,CSCGRDADTQYF,TGCAGTTGCGGGAGGGATGCAGATACGCAGTATTTT
TRBJ1-1,TRBD1,-,TRBV27,CASRRGTGVMNTEAFF,TGTGCCAGCAGGCGGGGGACAGGGGTCATGAACACTGAAGCTTTCTTT
TRBJ2-7,-,-,TRBV4-3,CASSQDLGGTYEQYF,TGCGCCAGCAGCCAAGATCTAGGCGGGACCTACGAGCAGTACTTC
TRBJ1-2,-,-,TRBV7-8,CASSRGGMGYGYTF,TGTGCCAGCAGCCGTGGGGGGATGGGCTATGGCTACACCTTC
TRBJ2-2,-,-,TRBV9,CASSVKGGGELFF,TGTGCCAGCAGCGTTAAGGGAGGCGGGGAGCTGTTTTTT
TRBJ2-7,-,-,TRBV5-6,CASSIPGQRNHYEQYF,TGTGCCAGCAGCATCCCGGGCCAGCGGAACCACTACGAGCAGTACTTC
TRBJ2-1,TRBD2,once,TRBV5-6,CASSDTGLAGSDEQFF,TGTGCCAGCAGCGATACCGGACTAGCGGGATCCGATGAGCAGTTCTTC
TRBJ2-7,TRBD2,-,TRBV4-3,CASSKREGQENEQYF,TGCGCCAGCAGTAAGCGGGAGGGCCAAGAGAACGAGCAGTACTTC
TRBJ2-6,-,once,TRBV9,CASSVTSGFSGANVLTF,TGTGCCAGCAGCGTAACGAGCGGCTTCTCTGGGGCCAACGTCCTGACTTTC
TRBJ2-7,-,-,TRBV7-2,CASSLRSGYSLEQYF,TGTGCCAGCAGCTTAAGGAGCGGGTACTCACTCGAGCAGTACTTC